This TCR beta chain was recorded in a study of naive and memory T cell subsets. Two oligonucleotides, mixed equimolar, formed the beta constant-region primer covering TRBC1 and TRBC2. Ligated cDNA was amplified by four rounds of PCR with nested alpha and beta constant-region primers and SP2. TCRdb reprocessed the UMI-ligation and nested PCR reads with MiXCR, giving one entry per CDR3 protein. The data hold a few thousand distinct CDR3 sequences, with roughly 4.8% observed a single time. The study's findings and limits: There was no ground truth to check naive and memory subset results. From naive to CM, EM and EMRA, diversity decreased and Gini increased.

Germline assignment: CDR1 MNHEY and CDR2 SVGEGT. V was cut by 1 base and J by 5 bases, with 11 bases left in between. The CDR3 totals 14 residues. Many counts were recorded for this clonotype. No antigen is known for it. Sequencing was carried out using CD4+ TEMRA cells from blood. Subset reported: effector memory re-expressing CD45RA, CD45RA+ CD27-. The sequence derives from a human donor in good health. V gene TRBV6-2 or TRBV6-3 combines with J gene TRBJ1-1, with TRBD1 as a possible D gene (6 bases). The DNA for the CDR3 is TGTGCCAGCAGTTACTTCGGGGGCAGGACTGAAGCTTTCTTT. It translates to CASSYFGGRTEAFF.